The entry that follows covers one TCR beta chain sequence. The data derive from a study of blood T cell repertoires in COVID-19. Sequencing used immunoSEQ multiplex PCR; TCRdb keeps in-frame clones, though not all of them. The repertoire holds approximately 220,000 clones, with about four fifths as singletons. The CDR3 is 16 residues long. Germline V gives CDR1 MNHEY, CDR2 SMNVEV (reference sequence). The junction had 9 bases not matched to a gene; V was cut back by 6 bases and J by 0 bases. This TCR came from a woman aged 40 to 55 who had been exposed to COVID-19. The rearrangement links TRBV27 to TRBJ2-3; 7 bases map to TRBD2. Sequencing input: PBMCs or T cells enriched from blood (not recorded which). The CDR3 reads CASSYFPGRSTDTQYF. The CDR3 bases are TGTGCCAGCAGCTATTTTCCCGGGAGGAGCACAGATACGCAGTATTTT.